The entry below describes one TCR beta chain. The antigen is not known. With 60 Vbeta and 13 Jbeta primers, the PCR was carried out. TCRdb's copy holds only in-frame clones and misses some; the assay was immunoSEQ multiplex PCR. This table holds around 170,000 clones, approximately 80% found once. The CDR3 extends over 16 amino acids. CDR1 is SGDLS, CDR2 YYNGEE, per germline. The ends were cut back, 3 bases at V and 9 bases at J, with 19 bases in the middle. This sample was included in a study of cytomegalovirus exposure and HLA in healthy donors. Notes on the study in general: Association with HLA alleles at 0.05 false discovery rate was found for around 15,000 TCR beta sequences in a later analysis.

This clonotype originated in a man in his sixties in good health and CMV-seronegative. This chain connects TRBV9 to TRBJ1-6; D gene ambiguous. The sequenced sample was PBMCs. CDR3 loop: CASSARPALPGSPLHF. As DNA, the CDR3 is TGTGCCAGCAGCGCCCGCCCTGCCTTACCCGGTTCACCCCTCCACTTT.